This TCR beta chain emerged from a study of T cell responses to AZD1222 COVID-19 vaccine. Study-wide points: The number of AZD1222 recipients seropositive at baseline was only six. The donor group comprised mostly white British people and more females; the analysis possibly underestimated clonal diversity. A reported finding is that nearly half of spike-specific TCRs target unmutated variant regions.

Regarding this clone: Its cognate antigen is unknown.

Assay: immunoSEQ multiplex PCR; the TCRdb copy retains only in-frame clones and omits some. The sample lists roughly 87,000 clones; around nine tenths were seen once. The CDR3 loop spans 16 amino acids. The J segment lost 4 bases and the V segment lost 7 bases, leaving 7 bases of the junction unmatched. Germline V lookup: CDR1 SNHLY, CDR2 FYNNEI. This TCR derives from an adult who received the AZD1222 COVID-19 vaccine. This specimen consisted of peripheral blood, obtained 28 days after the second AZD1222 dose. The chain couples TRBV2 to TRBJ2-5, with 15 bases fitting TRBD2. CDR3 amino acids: CASTGTSGGNLETQYF. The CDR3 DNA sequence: TGTGCCAGCACCGGGACTAGCGGGGGGAATCTAGAGACCCAGTACTTC.